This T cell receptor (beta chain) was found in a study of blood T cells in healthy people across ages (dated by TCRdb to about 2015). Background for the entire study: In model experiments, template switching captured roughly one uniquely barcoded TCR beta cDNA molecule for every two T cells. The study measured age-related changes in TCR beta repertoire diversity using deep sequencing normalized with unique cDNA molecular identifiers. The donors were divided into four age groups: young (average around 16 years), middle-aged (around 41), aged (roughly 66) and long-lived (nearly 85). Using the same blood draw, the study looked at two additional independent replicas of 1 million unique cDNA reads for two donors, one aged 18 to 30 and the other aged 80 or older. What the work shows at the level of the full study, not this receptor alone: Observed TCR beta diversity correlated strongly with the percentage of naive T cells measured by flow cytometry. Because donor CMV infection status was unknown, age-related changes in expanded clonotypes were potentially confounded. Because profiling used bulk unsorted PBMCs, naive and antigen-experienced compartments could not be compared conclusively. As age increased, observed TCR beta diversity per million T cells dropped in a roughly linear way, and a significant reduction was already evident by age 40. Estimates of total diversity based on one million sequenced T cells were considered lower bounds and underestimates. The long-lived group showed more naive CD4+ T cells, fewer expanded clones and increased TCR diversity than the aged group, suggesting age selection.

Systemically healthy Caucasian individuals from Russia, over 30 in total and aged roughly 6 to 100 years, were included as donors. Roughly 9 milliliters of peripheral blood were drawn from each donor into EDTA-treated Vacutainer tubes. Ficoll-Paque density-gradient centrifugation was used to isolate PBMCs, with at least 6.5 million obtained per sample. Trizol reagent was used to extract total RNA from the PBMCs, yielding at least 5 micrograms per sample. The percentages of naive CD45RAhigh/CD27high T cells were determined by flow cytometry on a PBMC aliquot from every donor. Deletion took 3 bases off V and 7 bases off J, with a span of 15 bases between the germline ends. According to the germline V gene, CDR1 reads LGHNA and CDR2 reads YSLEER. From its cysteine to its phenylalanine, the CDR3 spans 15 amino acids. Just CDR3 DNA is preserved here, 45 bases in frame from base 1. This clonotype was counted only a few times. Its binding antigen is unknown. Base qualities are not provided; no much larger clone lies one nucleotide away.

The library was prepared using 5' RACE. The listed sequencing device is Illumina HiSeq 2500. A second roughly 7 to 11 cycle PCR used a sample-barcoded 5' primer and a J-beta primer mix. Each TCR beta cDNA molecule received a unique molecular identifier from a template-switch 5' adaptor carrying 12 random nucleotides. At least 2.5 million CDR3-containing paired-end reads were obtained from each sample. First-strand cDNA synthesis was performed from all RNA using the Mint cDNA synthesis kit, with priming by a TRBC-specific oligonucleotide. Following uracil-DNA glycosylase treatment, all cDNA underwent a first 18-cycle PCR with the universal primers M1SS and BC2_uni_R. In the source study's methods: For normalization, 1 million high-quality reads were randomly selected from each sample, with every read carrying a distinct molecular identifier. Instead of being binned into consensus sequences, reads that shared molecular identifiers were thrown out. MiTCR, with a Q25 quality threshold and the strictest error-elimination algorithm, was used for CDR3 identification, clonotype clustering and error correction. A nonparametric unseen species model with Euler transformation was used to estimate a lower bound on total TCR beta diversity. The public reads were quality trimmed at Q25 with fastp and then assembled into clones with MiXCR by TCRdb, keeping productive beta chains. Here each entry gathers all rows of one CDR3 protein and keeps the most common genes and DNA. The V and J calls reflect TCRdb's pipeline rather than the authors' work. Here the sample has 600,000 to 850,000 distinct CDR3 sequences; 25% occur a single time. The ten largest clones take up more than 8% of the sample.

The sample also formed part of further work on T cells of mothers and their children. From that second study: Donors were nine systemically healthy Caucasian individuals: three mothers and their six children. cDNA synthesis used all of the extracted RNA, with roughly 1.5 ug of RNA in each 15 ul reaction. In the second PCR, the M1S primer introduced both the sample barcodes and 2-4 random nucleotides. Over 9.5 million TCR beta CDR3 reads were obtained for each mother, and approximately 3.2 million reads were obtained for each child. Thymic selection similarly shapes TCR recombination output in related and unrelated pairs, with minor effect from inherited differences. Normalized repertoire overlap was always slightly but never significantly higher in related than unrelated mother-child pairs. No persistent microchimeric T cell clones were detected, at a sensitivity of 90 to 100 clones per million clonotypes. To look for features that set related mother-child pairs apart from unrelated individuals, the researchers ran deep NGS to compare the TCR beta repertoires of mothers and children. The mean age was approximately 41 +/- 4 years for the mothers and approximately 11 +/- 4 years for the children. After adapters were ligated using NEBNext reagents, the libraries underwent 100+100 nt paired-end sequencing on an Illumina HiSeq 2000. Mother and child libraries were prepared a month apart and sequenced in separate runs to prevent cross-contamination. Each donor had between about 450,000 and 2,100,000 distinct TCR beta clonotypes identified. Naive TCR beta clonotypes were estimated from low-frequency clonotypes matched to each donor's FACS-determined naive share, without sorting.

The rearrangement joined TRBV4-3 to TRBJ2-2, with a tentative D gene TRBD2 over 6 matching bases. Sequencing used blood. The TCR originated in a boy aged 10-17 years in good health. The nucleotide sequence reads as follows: TGCGCCAGCAGCCAGGTTGGGACTTCCAGCGGGGAGCTGTTTTTT. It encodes CASSQVGTSSGELFF.